Below are 14 T cell receptor beta chains sequenced from a single sample in a study of T cells after yellow fever vaccination. TCRdb fed the 5' RACE reads into MiXCR, producing one record per CDR3 protein. The sample lists about 160,000 distinct CDR3 sequences, under 7.5% seen once, with more than 2% in the top ten. This sample comprised CD4+ T cells sorted from PBMCs, obtained 4 to 5 days after the first yellow fever vaccination. These receptors were collected from a man aged 18 to 29 who received the YFV17D yellow fever vaccine.

This clonotype was seen repeatedly, ten times or more. The chain employs TRBV4-3 and TRBJ1-1; tentative D call: TRBD1 (6 bases). Trimming removed 4 bases at V and 0 bases at J, with 12 bases between. Germline lookup yields CDR1 LGHNA and CDR2 YSLEER. CDR3 size: 15 residues. In nucleotides, the CDR3 is TGCGCCAGCAGCCGTATTGGGACAATGAACACTGAAGCTTTCTTT. Its translation: CASSRIGTMNTEAFF.

The chain recombines TRBV28 with TRBJ2-3; the match to TRBD1 covers 8 bases. V shed 4 bases, J shed 3 bases, and the junction held 9 bases outside the gene matches. Per germline, CDR1 MDHEN and CDR2 SYDVKM. The CDR3 loop spans 16 amino acids. This CDR3 reads CASSSPLTGVTDTQYF. CDR3 in DNA: TGTGCCAGCAGTTCCCCCTTGACAGGGGTTACAGATACGCAGTATTTT.

At least ten counts were recorded for this clonotype. The chain links TRBV12-3 or TRBV12-4 to TRBJ1-1; 8 bases map to TRBD1. With 5 bases clipped from V and 11 bases from J, the junction kept 10 bases outside the gene matches. CDR3 length: 13 amino acids. In DNA, the CDR3 is TGTGCCAGCAGTACCGGACAGGGTAAAGGGGCTTTCTTT. Protein: CASSTGQGKGAFF.

This clonotype was counted ten times or more. This rearrangement joins TRBV4-3 to TRBJ2-7; D is perhaps TRBD1 (6 bases). The CDR3 length is 15 residues. CDR1 LGHNA and CDR2 YSLEER come from the germline V gene. Trimming pared 3 bases from V and 1 base from J, leaving 13 bases between. CDR3 amino acids: CASSHAGTPSYEQYF. CDR3 sequence (DNA): TGCGCCAGCAGCCACGCCGGGACACCTTCCTACGAGCAGTACTTC.

At least ten counts were recorded for this clonotype. J is TRBJ1-1 and V is TRBV20-1; D gene uncertain. V was trimmed by 7 bases and J by 3 bases, leaving 15 bases between them. Per the germline V gene, CDR1 is DFQATT and CDR2 is SNEGSKA (reference sequence). CDR3 length: 13 residues. The CDR3 here is CSVSQSGYTEAFF. The CDR3 nucleotides read TGCAGTGTCTCACAATCGGGTTACACTGAAGCTTTCTTT.

This clonotype showed up many times. The CDR3 bases are TGTGCCAGCAGTTTCCTGCTAGCGGGGGGCAACAATGAGCAGTTCTTC. Its protein product is CASSFLLAGGNNEQFF. J is TRBJ2-1 and V is TRBV28; 11 nucleotides match TRBD2. V dropped 3 bases and J dropped 5; count of bases not matched to a gene: 6. Germline V lookup: CDR1 MDHEN, CDR2 SYDVKM. CDR3 length: 16 residues.

This clonotype occurred many times. V is TRBV29-1 and J is TRBJ2-3, with 12 bases that match TRBD2. The V segment lost 5 bases and the J segment 2 bases; nucleotides outside the gene matches: 2. This CDR3 has 14 residues. Germline values: CDR1 SQVTM, CDR2 ANQGSEA. CDR3 in amino acids: CSVLAGGPTDTQYF. The CDR3 nucleotides read TGCAGCGTTCTAGCGGGGGGGCCCACAGATACGCAGTATTTT.

This clonotype was recorded a few times. This sequence joins TRBV12-3 or TRBV12-4 and TRBJ2-7, with D unclear. The CDR3 extends over 11 amino acids. V lost 3 bases, J lost 7 bases, and 7 bases lay in between. CDR3 sequence (DNA): TGTGCCAGCAGTTTTAGGCGGGAGCAGTACTTC. It translates to CASSFRREQYF.

The V and J genes are TRBV27 and TRBJ2-5, with TRBD2 identical over 13 bases. Germline CDR1 MNHEY, CDR2 SMNVEV (reference sequence). This CDR3 is 17 amino acids long. J was trimmed by 7 bases and V by 5 bases; bases with no gene match: 13. Written as DNA, the CDR3 is TGTGCCAGCAGTCTGAGGACTAGCGGGGGCCCGTATGGGACCCAGTACTTC. Translating gives CASSLRTSGGPYGTQYF.

In its sample, this clonotype was seen many times. This chain connects TRBV7-9 to TRBJ1-1; possible D gene TRBD1, 5 bases. CDR3 size: 13 residues. Between the trimmed V and J ends, which lost 5 bases and 0 bases, there was a span of 7 bases. The germline CDR1 and CDR2 sequences are SEHNR and FQNEAQ (reference sequence). CDR3 DNA: TGTGCCAGCAGCCAGGACATGAACACTGAAGCTTTCTTT. This gives the protein CASSQDMNTEAFF.

This clonotype was observed at least ten times. V gene TRBV6-5 combines with J gene TRBJ1-6; no definite D call. The CDR3 extends over 15 amino acids. Trimming removed 7 bases from V and 5 bases from J, with 15 bases in between. Germline CDR1 MNHEY, CDR2 SVGAGI. The CDR3 loop reads CASTFLWGNNSPLHF. CDR3 bases: TGTGCCAGCACCTTTTTGTGGGGAAATAATTCACCCCTCCACTTT.

This clonotype was counted only a few times. The rearrangement links TRBV6-5 to TRBJ1-1; 7 bases fit TRBD1. V lost 6 bases and J lost 1; bases outside the gene matches: 8. CDR1 and CDR2 from the germline V gene are MNHEY and SVGAGI. The CDR3 has 15 amino acids. In DNA form, the CDR3 reads TGTGCCAGCAGGAGAGAGGGGGCTGGGAACACTGAAGCTTTCTTT. Residues: CASRREGAGNTEAFF.

This clonotype was seen ten or more times. This sequence joins TRBV7-9 and TRBJ1-1, with 8 bases matching TRBD1. The trim removed 8 bases at V and 5 bases at J, leaving 7 bases unmatched. Germline V gene lookup returns CDR1 SEHNR and CDR2 FQNEAQ (reference sequence). This CDR3 has 13 residues. This CDR3 is CASSWTGRTEAFF. CDR3 DNA sequence: TGTGCCAGCTCCTGGACAGGGCGAACTGAAGCTTTCTTT.

This clonotype came up many times. The chain carries TRBV7-9 and TRBJ2-1; D possibly corresponds to TRBD2 (6 bases). The CDR3 contains 13 residues. Germline assignment: CDR1 SEHNR and CDR2 FQNEAQ (reference sequence). V was trimmed by 8 bases and J by 6 bases, leaving 14 bases between them. As DNA, the CDR3 is TGTGCCAGCCGCAGGGAGGAGGGCAATGAGCAGTTCTTC. It encodes CASRREEGNEQFF.